The clone carrying this T cell receptor (beta chain) was seen a few times. The sample comes from a study of T cell repertoires in cytomegalovirus infection. Study details: Based on public TCR beta signatures, there were indications of CMV infection and of a matching HLA type.

The CDR3 has 21 residues. CDR1 and CDR2 from the germline V gene are SGHTA and FQGTGA. V lost 1 base, J lost 4 bases, and 22 bases stayed unmatched. MiXCR, run by TCRdb on the reads, gives a single entry per CDR3 protein. The sample lists approximately 190,000 distinct CDR3 sequences, 28% occurring once. The chain uses TRBV7-3 and TRBJ1-5; 7 bases are shared with TRBD1. The source of this sequence is a human donor in good health (CMV status not recorded). Some clones in this sample may be carry-over from other donors' samples. Sample: PBMCs. CDR3 bases: TGTGCCAGCAGCTTAAACCCCCTCGGGCAGGGGGAATGGTGGACAAATCAGCCCCAGCATTTT. This sequence encodes CASSLNPLGQGEWWTNQPQHF.